Each of the 5 T cell receptor beta chains below was sequenced from the same sample in a study of T cells after posttransplantation cyclophosphamide. Generated by immunoSEQ multiplex PCR, the TCRdb table keeps only in-frame clones and is missing some. The table shows roughly 20,000 clones, with less than 99% occurring only once. The naive gate required viable CD3+CD4+ or CD3+CD8+ cells with CCR7+CD45RA+CD45RO-CD95-CD27+CD28+ phenotype. The sequenced material came from naive CD4+ T cells sorted from PBMCs. The receptor set was obtained from a man in his forties in good health, CMV-negative, and a related stem cell transplant donor.

The genes are TRBV6-5 and TRBJ1-5; D is perhaps TRBD1 (5 bases). Trimming cost V 5 bases and J 6 bases, with 14 bases left between them. The CDR3 has 14 amino acids. The germline V gene encodes CDR1 MNHEY and CDR2 SVGAGI. The chain's CDR3 is CASSPGRVSQPQHF. CDR3 bases: TGTGCCAGCAGTCCCGGCAGGGTAAGTCAGCCCCAGCATTTT.

The V call is TRBV5-1, the J call TRBJ2-3; 7 bases line up with TRBD2. The V segment lost 3 bases and the J segment 2 bases; nucleotides outside the gene matches: 9. The germline V gene encodes CDR1 SGHRS and CDR2 YFSETQ. This CDR3 has 16 residues. CDR3 region: CASSWGERGFTDTQYF. CDR3 DNA sequence: TGCGCCAGCAGCTGGGGCGAGCGGGGTTTCACAGATACGCAGTATTTT.

The chain couples TRBV11-2 to TRBJ2-1; D is unresolved. Trimming cost V 3 bases and J 5 bases, with 8 bases left between them. In germline, CDR1 is SGHAT, CDR2 FQNNGV. The CDR3 is 13 amino acids. The chain's CDR3 is CASSFGGNNEQFF. The CDR3 DNA follows: TGTGCCAGCAGCTTCGGCGGAAACAATGAGCAGTTCTTC.

The chain couples TRBV4-1 to TRBJ2-1, with 9 bases lining up with TRBD1. This CDR3 has 17 residues. Germline CDR1 is MGHRA and CDR2 is YSYEKL. V shed 1 base, J shed 6 bases, and the junction held 10 bases outside the gene matches. The CDR3, as DNA: TGCGCCAGCAGCCAAGGTGGGGGACAGGGAATAATCAATGAGCAGTTCTTC. This gives the protein CASSQGGGQGIINEQFF.

The J gene is TRBJ2-7, the V gene TRBV21-1; TRBD2 is taken as the D call from the table, unchecked against the DNA. TRBV21-1 is tagged as a pseudogene. The CDR3 is made up of 19 amino acids. The CDR3 coding sequence is TGTGCCAGCAGCAAAGTTGGGGTACTCGAGCGGGAGATCTCCTACGAGCAGTACTTC. This codes for CASSKVGVLEREISYEQYF.